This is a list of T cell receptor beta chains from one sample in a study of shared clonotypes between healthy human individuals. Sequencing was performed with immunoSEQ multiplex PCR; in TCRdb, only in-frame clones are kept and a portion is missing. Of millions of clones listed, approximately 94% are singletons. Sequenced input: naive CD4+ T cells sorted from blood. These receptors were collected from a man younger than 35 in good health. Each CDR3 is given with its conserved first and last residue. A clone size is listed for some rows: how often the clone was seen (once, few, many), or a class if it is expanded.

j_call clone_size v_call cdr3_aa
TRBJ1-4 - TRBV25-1 CASSEYISPVTVEKLFF
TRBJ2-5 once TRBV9 CASGQETQYF
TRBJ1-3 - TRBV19 CASSPGNTIYF
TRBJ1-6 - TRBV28 CASNYFGTGDSSYNSPLHF
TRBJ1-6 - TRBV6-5 CASSGGDRASPLHF
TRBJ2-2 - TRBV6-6 CASRDPLQGPGELFF
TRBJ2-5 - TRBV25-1 CASSRDRVSETQYF
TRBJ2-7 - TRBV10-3 CATEPAGVHEQYF
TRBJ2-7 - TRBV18 CASSRDPVEGEQYF
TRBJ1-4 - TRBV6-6 CASSLILVTHNEKLFF
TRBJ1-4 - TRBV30 CAWSAGQVWDEKLFF
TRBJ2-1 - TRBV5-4 CASSLSGRKYNEQFF
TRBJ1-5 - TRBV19 CASSRQGGEPQHF
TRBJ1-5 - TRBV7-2 CASSLQGNLGQPQHF
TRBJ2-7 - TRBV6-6 CASSPGTSGTYEQYF
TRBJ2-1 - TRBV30 CAWSAGDSYNEQFF
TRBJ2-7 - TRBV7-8 CASSPRGQGGYEQYF
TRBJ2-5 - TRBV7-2 CASSFLAGGPGETQYF
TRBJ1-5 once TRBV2 CASTGLYSNQPQHF
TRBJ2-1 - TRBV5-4 CASSSRDRAHNEQFF
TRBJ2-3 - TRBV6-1 CASSETPTSGGRDTQYF
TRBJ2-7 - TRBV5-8 CASSLVGRAYEQYF
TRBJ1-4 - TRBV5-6 CASSFGRTPKNEKLFF
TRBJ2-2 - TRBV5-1 CASGGTGLGTGELFF
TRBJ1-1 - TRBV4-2 CASSPIPMNTEAFF
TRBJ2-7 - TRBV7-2 CASSLARARYEQYF
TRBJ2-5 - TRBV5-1 CASSPGSHRLTETQYF
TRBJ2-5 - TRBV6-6 CASSYSGDPKTQYF
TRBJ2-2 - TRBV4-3 CASSLGTSGRSGELFF
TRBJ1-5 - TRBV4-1 CASSQVTVDRGGCNQPQHF
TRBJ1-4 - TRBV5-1 CASSLPTGTTNEKLFF
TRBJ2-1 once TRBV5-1 CASTTSGESYNEQFF
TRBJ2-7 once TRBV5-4 CASSPGLRDPSSYEQYF
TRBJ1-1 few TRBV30 CAWSVRRGYTEAFF
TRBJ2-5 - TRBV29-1 CSARLNSLRETQYF
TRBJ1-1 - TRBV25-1 CASNRDSDTEAFF
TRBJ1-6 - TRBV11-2 CASSSGGVRFSYNSPLHF
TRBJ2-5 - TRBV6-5 CASRSGNLGTQYF
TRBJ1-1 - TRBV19 CASSKVQGVNTEAFF
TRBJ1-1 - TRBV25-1 CASSVLGLRGAFF
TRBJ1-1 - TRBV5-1 CASSLPENTEAFF
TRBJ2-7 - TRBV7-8 CASSFRSAYEQYF
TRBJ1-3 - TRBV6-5 CASSPSVSGNTIYF
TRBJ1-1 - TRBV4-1 CASSQAHRVGFREMNTEAFF
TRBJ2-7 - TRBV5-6 CASSLGILGRSYEQYF